The sequence of this TCR beta chain was determined in a study of T-cell memory formation after mild COVID-19. Study-wide results and limits: Contracting clones, day 15 to 85, had balanced CD4/CD8, and later expanders favored CD4+. Largely, contracting CD4+ clones fell within CM and EM, and contracting CD8+ clones within EMRA.

As concerns this clonotype: The antigen is undetermined.

A 5'RACE reaction primed in the constant segment made cDNA libraries of TCR alpha and TCR beta, and these carried sample barcodes and UMIs. TCRdb processed the 5' RACE reads anew with MiXCR; each CDR3 protein has one entry. The repertoire holds about 540,000 distinct CDR3 sequences, with roughly 22% as singletons. The material sequenced was PBMCs or a T cell subset sorted from them (not recorded which). The source is an adult woman who had mild COVID-19 (a few samples of this study predate the infection). Cell type and time point are not known.

The CDR3 reads CASSQEKGTGRFF. The DNA for the CDR3 is TGTGCCAGCAGCCAAGAGAAGGGGACCGGTCGGTTCTTC. This sequence joins TRBV4-2 and TRBJ2-1; D is tentatively TRBD1 or TRBD2 (5 bases each). Germline V gene lookup returns CDR1 LGHNA and CDR2 YNFKEQ. The CDR3 is 13 residues long. V gave up 0 bases and J gave up 15 bases, with 15 bases separating them.